This T cell receptor (beta chain) was captured by sequencing in a study of control samples from healthy donors and cancer patients. Germline-derived CDR1 and CDR2 are MNHNY and SVGAGI (reference sequence). This CDR3 has 15 residues. The V end was cut by 6 bases, the J end by 6 bases, with 18 bases between. Sequencing used immunoSEQ multiplex PCR; TCRdb keeps in-frame clones, though not all of them. The sample lists about 71,000 clones; roughly 89% were seen once. This clone was found once. V and J are TRBV6-6 and TRBJ1-5, with a weak D call TRBD1 (6 bases). Sample: PBMCs. This clonotype was obtained from a man aged 60 to 75 with lung cancer. The CDR3 region has the DNA TGTGCCAGCAGCCCCGGACAGTCCCGGAGTCAGCCCCAGCATTTT. This codes for CASSPGQSRSQPQHF.